This T cell receptor (beta chain) is drawn from a study of blood T cell repertoires in COVID-19 (dated by TCRdb to the early 2020s). Regarding the research as a whole: Samples covering the acute and convalescent phases of COVID-19 were provided by collaborators in the United States, Italy and Spain. The material from the prospective study consisted of cDNA or gDNA derived from T cells, B-cell-depleted T cells, or PBMCs. Subjects who had been exposed to COVID-19, were actively infected with it, or had recovered from it provided the deeply sampled blood TCRbeta repertoires that made up the dataset. The repertoires were released in a freely available public database intended as a resource for research on the immune response to SARS-CoV-2. Samples came from the ongoing ImmuneRACE study (first 160 participants) plus 1,254 subjects from 6 global collaborators. Nearly every sample came with metadata listing a de-identified subject ID, COVID-19 status, age in years and sex. HLA class I and class II types, where available, came from metadata supplied by the sample provider rather than from assay-based typing.

Whole blood was collected in K2EDTA tubes by collaborating institutions according to the institutions' own protocols. For TCRbeta analysis, collaborators shipped samples in one of three forms: frozen whole blood, isolated PBMCs, or DNA extracted from either of those sample types. TCRbeta CDR3 regions were amplified from genomic DNA by means of the immunoSEQ Assay, a bias-controlled multiplex PCR. The authors' pipeline ran thus. Within the assay, amplification of reference gene primers was used to estimate how many nucleated cells each sample contained. To quantify the absolute abundance of each unique TCRbeta CDR3 rearrangement, sequence reads were collapsed and filtered. For each sample, productive Simpson clonality was calculated by taking the square root of Simpson's diversity index across productive rearrangements. TCRdb re-hosts the immuneACCESS table, in-frame sequences only. Its copies lack some clones; in the studies checked, an unresolved V gene accounts for under half of them, and the cause for the rest is not known. The DNA was the basis for D and trimming; V, J and clone size are from that table. This sample holds over 150,000 clones; roughly 80% were observed only once. The ten biggest clones cover roughly 8.4% of the sample.

With regard to this clone: What this receptor recognizes is not known. No base quality values were provided; no much bigger clone lies one nucleotide off.

On the study overall, not on this receptor specifically: Clinical and demographic metadata were provided uncurated, with the amount varying by source and participant.

Sample: peripheral blood. The source of this sequence is a man aged 55 to 70 with acute or convalescent COVID-19.

The CDR3 region: CASSPGTGGGEQFF. The DNA is TGTGCCAGCAGCCCGGGGACAGGGGGCGGTGAGCAGTTCTTC. Recombination linked TRBV27 to TRBJ2-1; TRBD1 fits 12 bases in the junction. Including the terminal cysteine and phenylalanine, the CDR3 comprises 14 residues. The retained sequence is limited to the CDR3, 42 bases, with the frame set at the first base. CDR1 is given as MNHEY and CDR2 as SMNVEV, both from the germline V gene (reference sequence). Compared with germline, V lacks 6 bases and J lacks 9 bases; bases without a gene match: 6.